Listed below are T cell receptor beta chains from one sample, sequenced in a study of shared clonotypes between healthy human individuals. Clones were sequenced by immunoSEQ multiplex PCR, and TCRdb holds only the in-frame ones, with some missing. The sample has some 2 million clones, approximately 94% seen once. Sequenced material: naive CD8+ T cells sorted from blood. The receptors were sampled from a man aged 18 to 29 in good health. Both conserved end residues are part of each CDR3. The D gene is left open where the match is weak. Expanded clones are given a class, and other clones once, few, many or no size at all.

13 | TRBJ2-1 | TRBV6-5 | TRBD1 | - | TGTGCCAGCAGAACAGGGACAGCCAATGAGCAGTTCTTC | CASRTGTANEQFF
16 | TRBJ2-3 | TRBV5-6 | - | - | TGTGCCAGCAGCTCGGAGGACCGGGGCCACACAGATACGCAGTATTTT | CASSSEDRGHTDTQYF
12 | TRBJ2-1 | TRBV28 | - | once | TGTGCCAGCAGTCCCCTGCACAATGAGCAGTTCTTC | CASSPLHNEQFF
16 | TRBJ2-7 | TRBV15 | TRBD1 | - | TGTGCCACCAGCACAGATAGGGACAGGACGGCCTACGAGCAGTACTTC | CATSTDRDRTAYEQYF
15 | TRBJ2-2 | TRBV27 | - | - | TGTGCCAGCAGTTTTTTCGGGGGGCCTACCGGGGAGCTGTTTTTT | CASSFFGGPTGELFF
16 | TRBJ2-1 | TRBV5-1 | - | - | TGCGCCAGCAGCCCGTTAGCCTTCATAGAGGGTAATGAGCAGTTCTTC | CASSPLAFIEGNEQFF
15 | TRBJ1-2 | TRBV6-5 | TRBD1 | - | TGTGCCAGCAGTTACTCCCGGACAGGGGGCATTGGCTACACCTTC | CASSYSRTGGIGYTF
13 | TRBJ1-2 | TRBV14 | - | - | TGTGCCAGCAGCCAAGATTGGGGATATGGCTACACCTTC | CASSQDWGYGYTF
14 | TRBJ2-1 | TRBV27 | TRBD1 | once | TGTGCCAGCAGTGTCCTCACAGGGGACAATGAGCAGTTCTTC | CASSVLTGDNEQFF
15 | TRBJ1-2 | TRBV13 | - | - | TGTGCCAGCAGCTTAACAACAGAAGGGAACTATGGCTACACCTTC | CASSLTTEGNYGYTF
14 | TRBJ2-5 | TRBV7-6 | - | once | TGTGCCAGCAGCTTAGATGACCGACAAGAGACCCAGTACTTC | CASSLDDRQETQYF
14 | TRBJ2-5 | TRBV25-1 | - | - | TGTGCCAGCAGTTGGACAGAACTCCAAGAGACCCAGTACTTC | CASSWTELQETQYF
14 | TRBJ2-5 | TRBV27 | - | - | TGTGCCAGCAGTTTAATAGGCAGGGAAGAGACCCAGTACTTC | CASSLIGREETQYF
14 | TRBJ1-1 | TRBV6-5 | TRBD1 | - | TGTGCCAGCAGTTGGGGGCAGGGGGACACTGAAGCTTTCTTT | CASSWGQGDTEAFF
15 | TRBJ2-1 | TRBV18 | TRBD2 | - | TGTGCCAGCTCACCTTCAGGACTAGCAAATAATGAGCAGTTCTTC | CASSPSGLANNEQFF
13 | TRBJ2-7 | TRBV10-3 | - | - | TGTGCCATCAGTGAGGATCGCCAGGGAGAGCAGTACTTC | CAISEDRQGEQYF
14 | TRBJ2-7 | TRBV27 | TRBD1 | - | TGTGCCAGCCGGCCGTGGGACAGAGGCTACGAGCAGTACTTC | CASRPWDRGYEQYF
11 | TRBJ1-2 | TRBV5-4 | - | - | TGTGCCAGCAGCTTCGGGATGGGTTACACCTTC | CASSFGMGYTF
15 | TRBJ1-5 | TRBV6-1 | TRBD1 | - | TGTGCCAGCAGTGAGGGACAGGTCTGGGGACAGCCCCAGCATTTT | CASSEGQVWGQPQHF
15 | TRBJ1-2 | TRBV10-2 | TRBD1 | - | TGCGCCAGCAGTGGACAGGGGTCCGACGGCTATGGCTACACCTTC | CASSGQGSDGYGYTF
17 | TRBJ2-1 | TRBV4-2 | - | - | TGTGCCAGCAGCCAAGAAAGGCGGCTAGCAGCCTACAATGAGCAGTTCTTC | CASSQERRLAAYNEQFF
16 | TRBJ2-3 | TRBV13 | - | - | TGTGCCAGCAGCCTGCCTCGGGGGATTGCCACAGATACGCAGTATTTT | CASSLPRGIATDTQYF
13 | TRBJ1-1 | TRBV14 | - | - | TGTGCCAGCAGCTCTTCAGGAGGAGCTGAAGCTTTCTTT | CASSSSGGAEAFF
14 | TRBJ2-3 | TRBV30 | - | - | TGTGCCTGGAGTGTGGCCGGAGGCACAGATACGCAGTATTTT | CAWSVAGGTDTQYF
13 | TRBJ2-7 | TRBV27 | TRBD2 | - | TGTGCCAGCAGTTTGGGGGGGTACTACGAGCAGTACTTC | CASSLGGYYEQYF
17 | TRBJ1-6 | TRBV5-4 | - | - | TGTGCCAGCAGCTTGGTCTGGGGGTCCGGGGACGGATCACCCCTCCACTTT | CASSLVWGSGDGSPLHF
19 | TRBJ2-7 | TRBV5-6 | TRBD1 | - | TGTGCCAGCAGCTTTTTCGTATGGGACAGGGGTCCCTCGGGCTACGAGCAGTACTTC | CASSFFVWDRGPSGYEQYF
14 | TRBJ1-6 | TRBV27 | - | - | TGTGCCAGCAGTTTACGGGCATACAATTCACCCCTCCACTTT | CASSLRAYNSPLHF
16 | TRBJ2-3 | TRBV27 | TRBD2 | - | TGTGCCAGCAGTTTAAAACTAGCGGATAGCACAGATACGCAGTATTTT | CASSLKLADSTDTQYF
18 | TRBJ1-1 | TRBV5-4 | TRBD1 | - | TGTGCCAGCAGCTTGGCCATGGGACAGGGAAGGGGGAACACTGAAGCTTTCTTT | CASSLAMGQGRGNTEAFF
11 | TRBJ2-7 | TRBV6-1 | - | - | TGTGCCAGCAGCCCGGGATTCGAGCAGTACTTC | CASSPGFEQYF
13 | TRBJ2-7 | TRBV27 | - | - | TGTGCCAGCAGTTCTAGTACATCCTACGAGCAGTACTTC | CASSSSTSYEQYF
15 | TRBJ1-3 | TRBV7-9 | - | - | TGTGCCAGCAGCCCCGGCGGACTTTCTGGAAACACCATATATTTT | CASSPGGLSGNTIYF
13 | TRBJ2-1 | TRBV6-5 | - | - | TGTGCCAGCAGTCCCAACCCCGACAATGAGCAGTTCTTC | CASSPNPDNEQFF
16 | TRBJ2-2 | TRBV5-1 | - | - | TGCGCCAGCAGCTACGAACAGGGTGAAAGGACCGGGGAGCTGTTTTTT | CASSYEQGERTGELFF
16 | TRBJ1-5 | TRBV5-5 | - | - | TGTGCCAGCAGCTCGGGCGACGGGCCGAGCAATCAGCCCCAGCATTTT | CASSSGDGPSNQPQHF
13 | TRBJ2-7 | TRBV5-4 | TRBD2 | once | TGTGCCAGCAGCCTAGGACTAGCCGGCGAGCAGTACTTC | CASSLGLAGEQYF
15 | TRBJ1-2 | TRBV5-1 | - | - | TGCGCCAGCAGCCCACCGAGGGCGGGAGACTATGGCTACACCTTC | CASSPPRAGDYGYTF
13 | TRBJ2-3 | TRBV10-3 | - | - | TGTGCCATCAGTTTTGGGGATACAGATACGCAGTATTTT | CAISFGDTDTQYF
15 | TRBJ2-7 | TRBV5-6 | - | - | TGTGCCAGCAGCTTGGGGAGCGTACCCTCCTACGAGCAGTACTTC | CASSLGSVPSYEQYF
15 | TRBJ2-4 | TRBV11-2 | TRBD1 | - | TGTGCCAGCAGCGACAAAACCGGGACAGAAAACATTCAGTACTTC | CASSDKTGTENIQYF
15 | TRBJ1-4 | TRBV6-6 | - | - | TGTGCCAGCAGTTACAACACAGGGAGGAATGAAAAACTGTTTTTT | CASSYNTGRNEKLFF
13 | TRBJ2-1 | TRBV5-6 | - | - | TGTGCCAGCAGCCCTCGGGTTTACAATGAGCAGTTCTTC | CASSPRVYNEQFF
14 | TRBJ2-7 | TRBV6-5 | - | once | TGTGCCAGCAGTTATAGCCCAGGGACCTACGAGCAGTACTTC | CASSYSPGTYEQYF
15 | TRBJ1-1 | TRBV6-4 | - | once | TGTGCCAGCAGCCGCGAGAGGTTCTGGAACACTGAAGCTTTCTTT | CASSRERFWNTEAFF
14 | TRBJ1-6 | TRBV15 | TRBD1 | - | TGTGCCACCAGCGGCGGGGCAGGGGGGTCACCCCTCCACTTT | CATSGGAGGSPLHF
14 | TRBJ2-7 | TRBV6-5 | - | once | TGTGCCAGCAGCCCGGAGTTGGCCCCGGGGGAGCAGTACTTC | CASSPELAPGEQYF
16 | TRBJ1-4 | TRBV4-3 | - | - | TGCGCCAGCAGCCAAGAATCGACCCCCGGTGATGAAAAACTGTTTTTT | CASSQESTPGDEKLFF
13 | TRBJ2-7 | TRBV10-1 | - | - | TGCGCCAGCAGTGAGTCAGGGCAATCGGAGCAGTACTTC | CASSESGQSEQYF
15 | TRBJ2-1 | TRBV2 | - | - | TGTGCCAGCAGTGTCGTCCTCGGGTGGGACAATGAGCAGTTCTTC | CASSVVLGWDNEQFF
16 | TRBJ2-7 | TRBV14 | TRBD2 | - | TGTGCCAGCAGCCAAGATAACGCTAGCGGGAGTTACGAGCAGTACTTC | CASSQDNASGSYEQYF
16 | TRBJ1-2 | TRBV29-1 | TRBD1 | - | TGCAGCGTTGAACTGCTAGGCAGGACAGGGGGTTTCGGCTACACCTTC | CSVELLGRTGGFGYTF
15 | TRBJ1-3 | TRBV9 | - | - | TGTGCCAGCAGCGTAGAATACAGCGCTGGAAACACCATATATTTT | CASSVEYSAGNTIYF